This record covers a single T cell receptor beta chain. Its antigen target is currently unknown. The sample holds no much larger clone one base away, and base qualities are not on file. This sample stems from a study of cytomegalovirus exposure and HLA in healthy donors (dated by TCRdb to 2017 to 2019). For context, the study as a whole: According to an earlier analysis of a few hundred of the donors, roughly 180 million T cells yielded 117 million unique TCR beta sequences and 276 Gb of sequence data. To study patterns of TCR occurrence, a later analysis re-analyzed previously published TCR beta repertoires from 650 to 750 donors and added high-resolution HLA genotyping. The number of donors typed differed by locus, with 629-630 for A, B, C, DRB1 and DQB1, around 500 for DQA1, over 600 for DPA1, and approximately 470 for DPB1. An early release covering roughly 580 HLA-typed donors comprised roughly 300 gigabases of sequencing data and around 80 million unique TCR sequences. Both class I and class II loci were covered by HLA typing, at four-digit resolution. The genetic ancestry cluster associated with self-reported Caucasian donors included 81% of the roughly 400 genotyped donors. The later analysis used no new phenotypic data to find candidate immune exposures, relying instead on TCR beta sequences and their occurrence across donors. The study combined high-throughput TCR immunosequencing, statistical association of individual TCRs with disease status, and machine learning to predict cytomegalovirus infection status. Several DR-DQ haplotypes were handled as single units for association and clustering because linkage in the cohort was strong. Donor age, sex, ethnicity and CMV serostatus were compiled together with the repertoire data. The study aimed to test whether signatures of past pathogen exposure could be identified by cataloging public T cell receptors. In a later genetic analysis, genome-wide SNP genotypes for about three fifths of the roughly 670 donors were used, and that subset was treated as a discovery cohort. In addition to the first cohort of 666 subjects, a separate validation cohort of 120 different subjects was used. On average, 235,054 unique TCR beta nucleotide sequences were sequenced per donor among 398 genotyped donors of the cohort, with roughly 20% of those sequences being non-productive. The study profiled the T cell repertoires of hundreds of subjects by immunosequencing and related them to cytomegalovirus serostatus. An earlier analysis of approximately 640 of the donors applied high-throughput TCR beta sequencing to assess whether each TCR beta V gene segment acted as functional or pseudogenic. Every discovery cohort repertoire had been produced on one sequencing platform. Study-level results and caveats: In a later analysis, most CMV-associated TCR beta chains were found to appear HLA-restricted, with HLA associations seemingly driven largely by CMV exposure. In a later genetic analysis, fewer N-insertions in productive TCRs were reported among donors in an Asian-associated ancestry cluster than the roughly 700-donor mean. In a later genetic analysis, a missense DCLRE1C variant was associated with V-gene and J-gene trimming of TCR beta chains, and the association was replicated in an independent cohort. Linkage disequilibrium might explain the correlated functional status among segregating V segments, but an unknown experimental factor could not be ruled out. In the study, around 160 TCR beta chains were listed as associated with cytomegalovirus. Some IMGT-functional V segments, including TRBV6-2 and TRBV6-3, could not be told apart with the 87-base-pair reads, so those segments were excluded. According to a later analysis, TCR association rates differed among HLA loci, with DRB1 alleles showing the most associated TCRs and HLA-C alleles showing the fewest. A further reported finding was that TCR beta sequences accurately predicted the HLA-A and HLA-B alleles for most subjects in the first cohort. In a later analysis, several top co-occurrence clusters were reported to appear linked to parvovirus B19, influenza, CMV and Epstein-Barr virus. This cohort had only TCR beta chains sequenced, and the lack of alpha or paired-chain data limited which features could be detected. The classifier was reported to diagnose cytomegalovirus status with high specificity and sensitivity in both the original and validation cohorts. Because some donors lacked HLA typing at each locus, the association tests relied only on the typed subset. The authors suggested that the approach could potentially be generalized to other disease states and immunological phenotypes. A few of the identified cytomegalovirus-associated TCR beta chains were confirmed in vitro to be specific for cytomegalovirus antigens. Assigning TCR associations to individual alleles was difficult when HLA alleles, especially DR and DQ, strongly co-occurred. CMV serostatus was the only immune exposure information available for the cohort. A group of highly shared sequence variants was considered likely to be a technical artifact of the sequencing pipeline. In an earlier analysis of more than 500 of the donors, most TCR beta V segments appeared in productive rearrangements about 87% or about 30% of the time, broadly matching IMGT annotations. The earlier analysis of around 600 of the donors excluded approximately 15 rarely observed V segments, including chromosome 9 orphons, because counts were too low. Presence/absence analyses assumed roughly uniform sequencing depth across donors, an assumption that may not hold. A later analysis associated approximately 17,000 TCR beta sequences with specific HLA alleles at a false discovery rate of 0.05. Most TCR sequences were observed very rarely across donors, whereas some public TCRs were present in many individuals. A later analysis found that HLA-associated TCR beta chains were more clonally expanded and had lower generation probabilities than equally common non-associated chains.

The cohort consisted of some 730 healthy bone marrow donors. All cohort members were sampled while nominally healthy, although unrecorded immune exposures were likely present. The donor was CMV seronegative and was included in the group of 352 seronegative cohort members. Each donor provided a peripheral blood sample, and peripheral blood mononuclear cells were used for TCR beta sequencing. The Qiagen DNeasy Blood Extraction Kit was used to extract genomic DNA from the blood cell samples. To prepare the library, the immunoSEQ multiplex PCR assay was applied. The multiplex PCR relied on a mix of 60 forward primers for TCR Vbeta segments and 13 reverse primers for TCR Jbeta segments. A multiplex PCR assay on genomic DNA amplified the CDR3 region of rearranged TCR beta genes. On the Illumina HiSeq System, the amplified TCR beta libraries were sequenced as 87-base-pair reads. On the study's bioinformatics: A later analysis counted about 80 million unique TCR beta chains across the 670 or so repertoires, and around 12 million of these chains were shared by at least two donors. Raw reads were error-corrected and collapsed into unique sequences with a nearest-neighbor algorithm that merged closely related sequences to remove PCR and sequencing errors. To assign V, D and J gene segments, CDR3 sequences were aligned to IMGT reference sequences. For a sequence to be retained, a match of at least six nucleotides to both a V gene segment and a J gene segment was required. Rearrangements were classified as productive when the CDR3 lacked stop codons and remained in frame with V and J, and all other rearrangements were classified as non-productive. CDR3 was defined by IMGT convention, running from the second conserved V-encoded cysteine to the conserved J-encoded phenylalanine. In an earlier analysis of some 550 of the donors, sequences lacking an unambiguous match to a single V gene segment were excluded. In an earlier analysis of a few hundred of the donors, V segments were called functional above 56.7% productive rearrangements and were called segregating when the between-donor standard deviation exceeded 5%. A statistical classification framework was built for diagnosing cytomegalovirus status from the catalog of TCR beta chain sequences. V and J gene assignment, in a later analysis, came from comparing TCR nucleotide sequences with IMGT/GENE-DB human TR gene sequences. In a later analysis, CDR3 sequences and most-parsimonious VDJ recombination scenarios were assigned using the TCRdist pipeline. In a later analysis, each TCR beta chain was defined by its CDR3 amino acid sequence together with its V-gene family, and reads without a unique V-gene family were excluded. As a way to deal with suspected cross-contamination and a sequencing artifact, a later analysis dropped 592 nucleotide sequences that were highly shared and had low generation probability. In a later analysis, a clonal expansion index for each public chain was calculated from normalized within-repertoire ranks of inferred template counts. A later analysis computed generation probabilities with a VDJ recombination model fitted to out-of-frame rearrangements, and checked the results against IGoR. In a later analysis, hypergeometric tests were used to score TCR-TCR, TCR-HLA and TCR-CMV co-occurrence, with a repertoire-size bias correction applied to TCR pairs. A later analysis estimated false discovery rates by permuting HLA or CMV assignments 20 times. In a later analysis, co-occurring TCRs were grouped with DBSCAN, and TCRdist sequence similarity was added when clustering was performed within HLA-allele-positive subsets. Repertoires with fewer than 30,000 or more than 120,000 public chains were left out of co-occurrence clustering, as were five repertoires with anomalous nucleotide sharing. The table comes from immuneACCESS by way of TCRdb, which keeps in-frame sequences with V and J called. Part of the clones is missing from these tables; in studies checked, under half for an unresolved V gene and the rest for unknown reasons. The V and J calls and the clone size are those of that table, but D and trimming were determined from the DNA. In all, the sample holds around 140,000 clones, and roughly 66% of those were seen once. The ten most abundant clones make up 5.5% to 7% of the sample.

V lost 0 bases and J lost 3 bases, and the count of bases not matched to a germline gene is 1. There are 14 amino acids in the CDR3, from cysteine to phenylalanine inclusive. The CDR3 DNA has 42 bases and is translated from base 1. The CDR1 and CDR2 encoded by the germline V gene are SGHRS and YFSETQ. The material sequenced was PBMCs. This chain joins TRBV5-1 to TRBJ2-3; 7 junctional bases match TRBD1. The sequence was obtained from a woman aged 55-69 years in good health and CMV-seronegative. The DNA sequence follows: TGCGCCAGCAGCTTGGACAGGGGAACAGATACGCAGTATTTT. It translates to CASSLDRGTDTQYF.